Listed below are T cell receptor beta chains from one sample, sequenced in a study of cytomegalovirus exposure and HLA in healthy donors. The table came from immunoSEQ multiplex PCR; TCRdb's copy has only in-frame clones and leaves some out. The data hold about 160,000 clones, with about 80% observed a single time. Sequenced: PBMCs. The receptors here all came from a man younger than 35 in good health and CMV-seropositive. Both conserved end residues are part of each CDR3. Some rows mark clone size as missing; the rest say once, few, many or name a class of expanded clone.

j_call clone_size v_call cdr3_aa
TRBJ2-7 - TRBV27 CASSPRWGRGEQYF
TRBJ2-7 - TRBV28 CASSPGTGDEQYF
TRBJ1-1 - TRBV12-5 CASGSSTEAFF
TRBJ2-7 - TRBV14 CASSQRNQGGEQYF
TRBJ2-5 once TRBV14 CASSLMPRLAGETQYF
TRBJ2-2 - TRBV6-6 CASSLLGGSGTGELFF
TRBJ1-2 - TRBV28 CASSLNGYGYTF
TRBJ1-1 - TRBV10-2 CASSDDRGGTEAFF
TRBJ2-1 - TRBV5-6 CASSLIRNEQFF
TRBJ2-1 - TRBV6-1 CASIGTSGSSNEQFF
TRBJ1-5 - TRBV16 CASSWGGQPQHF
TRBJ1-1 - TRBV25-1 CASKTPQGTEAFF
TRBJ2-7 - TRBV6-6 CASSYPPDRADYEQYF
TRBJ2-5 - TRBV11-2 CASSLGTGGETQYF
TRBJ2-2 - TRBV5-1 CASSLASTGELFF
TRBJ1-1 - TRBV6-6 CASSYSNGDTEAFF
TRBJ1-2 once TRBV11-2 CASSLRGTETYGYTF
TRBJ1-1 - TRBV12-5 CASGFPGGEAFF
TRBJ2-1 - TRBV5-6 CASSFAGNNEQFF
TRBJ1-5 - TRBV28 CASYPGGAGQPQHF
TRBJ1-4 - TRBV7-6 CASSNGQLSTNEKLFF
TRBJ1-3 - TRBV10-3 CAISLPGRATNSGNTIYF
TRBJ1-5 - TRBV11-2 CASSKSGVSNQPQHF
TRBJ2-1 - TRBV9 CASSAKSGLAGVNEQFF
TRBJ2-1 once TRBV2 CASRTDRGDNEQFF
TRBJ2-3 - TRBV4-1 CASSPTGGALDTQYF
TRBJ1-1 once TRBV4-1 CASGSPRGSGTEAFF
- - TRBV4-1 CASSPGDRSYEQYF
TRBJ2-7 - TRBV5-1 CASSGGQGKGEQYF
TRBJ2-3 - TRBV11-2 CASSLGLRDWADTQYF
TRBJ1-1 - TRBV5-1 CASSLGQVDMNTEAFF
TRBJ1-1 - TRBV7-9 CASQGTGGGTEAFF
TRBJ1-4 - TRBV27 CASRGPGRVATNEKLFF
TRBJ2-3 - TRBV5-6 CASSLVRVGGPVTDTQYF
TRBJ1-1 - TRBV27 CASSLDPRAGTEAFF
TRBJ2-7 - TRBV7-2 CASSFEGGAPYEQYF
TRBJ2-7 - TRBV21-1 CASSRRAVDEQYF
TRBJ1-5 - TRBV27 CASSLSRTGATQPQHF
TRBJ1-4 once TRBV9 CASSIAATNEKLFF
TRBJ1-2 - TRBV30 CAWTASGDRGIQNYGYTF
TRBJ2-7 once TRBV2 CASSGGRAYEQYF
TRBJ1-2 - TRBV19 CASTTATGTSYGYTF
TRBJ2-1 - TRBV28 CASSILVGGPGEQFF
TRBJ2-7 - TRBV27 CASGRQGREQYF
TRBJ2-7 - TRBV4-2 CASSHYGRLAGGPCEQYF
TRBJ1-2 - TRBV7-9 CASSLHLPGLYGYTF
TRBJ2-7 - TRBV7-9 CASSKLGQGAHEQYF
TRBJ1-1 once TRBV6-5 CASRRLRTGNTEAFF
TRBJ2-5 - TRBV4-1 CASSLGLAGARWGETQYF
TRBJ2-1 - TRBV13 CASSPPGWPPLRSGNEQFF
TRBJ1-5 - TRBV27 CASRPGTAPEPQHF
TRBJ2-2 once TRBV4-3 CASSQVRGNTGELFF
TRBJ2-5 - TRBV4-1 CASSPEWGGGETQYF
TRBJ1-1 - TRBV27 CASSLSSRGSAFF
TRBJ1-5 - TRBV6-6 CASSYSGQPQHF
TRBJ2-1 - TRBV5-1 CASSLGLPNNEQFF
TRBJ2-7 - TRBV6-1 CASSGRDSYYEQYF
TRBJ2-1 - TRBV5-1 CASSLAGNNEQFF
TRBJ2-7 - TRBV5-1 CASSPRGYEQYF
TRBJ2-7 - TRBV5-4 CASSLTGGPEQYF